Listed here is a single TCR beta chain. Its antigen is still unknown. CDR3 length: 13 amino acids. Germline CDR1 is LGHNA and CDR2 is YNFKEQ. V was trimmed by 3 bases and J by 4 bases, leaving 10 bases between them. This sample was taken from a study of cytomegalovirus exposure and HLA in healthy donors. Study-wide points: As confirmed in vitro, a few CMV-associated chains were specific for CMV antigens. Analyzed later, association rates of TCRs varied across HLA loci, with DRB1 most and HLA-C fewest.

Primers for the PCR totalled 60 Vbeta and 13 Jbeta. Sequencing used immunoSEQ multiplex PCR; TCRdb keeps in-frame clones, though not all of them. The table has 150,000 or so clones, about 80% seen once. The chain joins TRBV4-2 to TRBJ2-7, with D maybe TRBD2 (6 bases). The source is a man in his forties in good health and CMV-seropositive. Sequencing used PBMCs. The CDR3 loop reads CASSQQGGYEQYF. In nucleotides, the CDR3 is TGTGCCAGCAGCCAGCAGGGAGGTTACGAGCAGTACTTC.